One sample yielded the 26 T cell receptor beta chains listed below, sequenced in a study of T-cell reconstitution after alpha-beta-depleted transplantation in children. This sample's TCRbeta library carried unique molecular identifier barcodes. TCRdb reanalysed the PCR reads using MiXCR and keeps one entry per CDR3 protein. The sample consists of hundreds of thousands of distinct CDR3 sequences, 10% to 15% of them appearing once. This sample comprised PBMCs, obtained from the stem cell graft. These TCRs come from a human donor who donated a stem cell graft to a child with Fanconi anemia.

CDR3: CASSLAGANIQYF. CDR3 coding DNA: TGTGCCAGCAGCTTAGCGGGAGCCAACATTCAGTACTTC. The chain links TRBV7-2 to TRBJ2-4, with a possible D match to TRBD2 (5 bases). Germline assignment: CDR1 SGHTA and CDR2 FQGNSA. V gave up 0 bases and J gave up 7 bases, with 7 bases separating them. This CDR3 has 13 residues.

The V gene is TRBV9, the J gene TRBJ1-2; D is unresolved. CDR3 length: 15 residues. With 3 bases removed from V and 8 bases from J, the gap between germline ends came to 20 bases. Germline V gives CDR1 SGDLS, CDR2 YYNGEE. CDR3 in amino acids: CASSADPDPGKGYTF. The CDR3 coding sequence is TGTGCCAGCAGCGCAGATCCGGACCCCGGGAAAGGCTACACCTTC.

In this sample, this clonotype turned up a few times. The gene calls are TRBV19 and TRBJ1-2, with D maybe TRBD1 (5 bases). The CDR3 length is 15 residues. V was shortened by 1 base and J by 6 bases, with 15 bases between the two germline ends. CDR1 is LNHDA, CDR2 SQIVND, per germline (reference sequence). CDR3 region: CASSIVIGTFDGYTF. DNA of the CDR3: TGTGCCAGTAGTATAGTAATTGGGACGTTCGATGGCTACACCTTC. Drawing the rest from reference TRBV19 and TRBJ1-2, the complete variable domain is DGGITQSPKYLFRKEGQNVTLSCEQNLNHDAMYWYRQDPGQGLRLIYYSQIVNDFQKGDIAEGYSVSREKKESFPLTVTSAQKNPTAFYLCASSIVIGTFDGYTFGSGTRLTVV.

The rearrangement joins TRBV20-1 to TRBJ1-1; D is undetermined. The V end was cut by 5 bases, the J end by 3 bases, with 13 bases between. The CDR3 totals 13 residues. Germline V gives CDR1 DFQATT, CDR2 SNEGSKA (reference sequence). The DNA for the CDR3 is TGCAGTGCTGGACGGGTCGGGGACACTGAAGCTTTCTTT. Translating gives CSAGRVGDTEAFF.

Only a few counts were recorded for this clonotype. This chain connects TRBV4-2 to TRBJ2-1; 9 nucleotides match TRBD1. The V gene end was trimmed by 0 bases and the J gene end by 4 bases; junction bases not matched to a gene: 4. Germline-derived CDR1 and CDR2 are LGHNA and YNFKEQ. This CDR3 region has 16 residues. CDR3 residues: CASSQERGQGYNEQFF. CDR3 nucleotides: TGTGCCAGCAGCCAAGAACGAGGACAGGGGTACAATGAGCAGTTCTTC.

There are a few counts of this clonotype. Written as DNA, the CDR3 is TGTGCCACCAGCAGAGATAGCCCGCGCGGTAACAATGAGCAGTTCTTC. It is translated as CATSRDSPRGNNEQFF. This chain connects TRBV15 to TRBJ2-1, with D unclear. Trimming removed 0 bases at V and 5 bases at J, with 14 bases between. From germline, CDR1 is LNHNV and CDR2 YYDKDF (reference sequence). The CDR3 is 16 amino acids.

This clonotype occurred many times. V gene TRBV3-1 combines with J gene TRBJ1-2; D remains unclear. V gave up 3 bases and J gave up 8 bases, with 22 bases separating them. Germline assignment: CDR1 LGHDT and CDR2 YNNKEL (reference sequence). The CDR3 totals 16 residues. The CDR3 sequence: CASSHESSVLSQGYTF. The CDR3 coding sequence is TGTGCCAGCAGCCACGAAAGTTCCGTCCTATCCCAAGGCTACACCTTC.

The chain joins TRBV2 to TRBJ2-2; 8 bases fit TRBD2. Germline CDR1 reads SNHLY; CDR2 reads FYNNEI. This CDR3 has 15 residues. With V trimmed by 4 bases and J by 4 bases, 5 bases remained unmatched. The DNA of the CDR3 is TGTGCCAGCAGTGGTCCGGGGGGGCCCACCGGGGAGCTGTTTTTT. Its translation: CASSGPGGPTGELFF.

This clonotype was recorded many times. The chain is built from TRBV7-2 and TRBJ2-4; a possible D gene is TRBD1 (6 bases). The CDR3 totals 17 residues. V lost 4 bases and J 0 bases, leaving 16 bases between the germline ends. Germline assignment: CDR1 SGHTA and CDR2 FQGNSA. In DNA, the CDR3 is TGTGCCAGCAGCTCACCGGGACATATTCTAGCCAAAAACATTCAGTACTTC. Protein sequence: CASSSPGHILAKNIQYF. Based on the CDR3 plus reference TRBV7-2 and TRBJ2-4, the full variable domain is GAGVSQSPSNKVTEKGKDVELRCDPISGHTALYWYRQSLGQGLEFLIYFQGNSAPDKSGLPSDRFSAERTGGSVSTLTIQRTQQEDSAVYLCASSSPGHILAKNIQYFGAGTRLSVL.

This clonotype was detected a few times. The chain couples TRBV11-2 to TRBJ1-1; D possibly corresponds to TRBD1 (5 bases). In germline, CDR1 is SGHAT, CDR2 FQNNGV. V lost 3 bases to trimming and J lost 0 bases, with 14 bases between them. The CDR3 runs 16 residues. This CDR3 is CASSFSPGTLNTEAFF. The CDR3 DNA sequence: TGTGCCAGCAGCTTTAGTCCAGGGACGCTGAACACTGAAGCTTTCTTT.

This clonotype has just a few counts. The CDR3 coding sequence is TGTGCCAGCAAACGACAGGGGATCTCCTTTTTTTCCTACGAGCAGTACTTC. This gives the protein CASKRQGISFFSYEQYF. This rearrangement joins TRBV6-2 or TRBV6-3 to TRBJ2-7, with 8 bases fitting TRBD1. CDR1 is MNHEY, CDR2 SVGEGT, per germline. The V gene end was trimmed by 7 bases and the J gene end by 1 base; junction bases not matched to a gene: 15. The CDR3 consists of 17 residues.

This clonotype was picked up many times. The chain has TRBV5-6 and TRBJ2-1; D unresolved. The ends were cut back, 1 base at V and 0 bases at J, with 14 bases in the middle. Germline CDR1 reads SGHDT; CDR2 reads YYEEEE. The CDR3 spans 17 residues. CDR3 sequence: CASSLSGGRISYNEQFF. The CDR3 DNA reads TGTGCCAGCAGCTTGAGTGGCGGACGCATCTCCTACAATGAGCAGTTCTTC.

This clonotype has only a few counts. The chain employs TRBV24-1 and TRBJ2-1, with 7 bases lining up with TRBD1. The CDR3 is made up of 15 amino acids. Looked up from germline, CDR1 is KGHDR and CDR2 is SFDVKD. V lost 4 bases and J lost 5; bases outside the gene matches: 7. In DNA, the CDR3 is TGTGCCACCAGTGAACCCAAGGGACAGAACAATGAGCAGTTCTTC. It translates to CATSEPKGQNNEQFF.

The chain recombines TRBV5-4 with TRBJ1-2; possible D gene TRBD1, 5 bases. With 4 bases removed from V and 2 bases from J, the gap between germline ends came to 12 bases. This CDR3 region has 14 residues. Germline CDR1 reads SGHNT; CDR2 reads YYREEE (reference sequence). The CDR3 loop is CASSPPGGNYGYTF. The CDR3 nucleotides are TGTGCCAGCAGCCCCCCGGGGGGGAACTATGGCTACACCTTC.

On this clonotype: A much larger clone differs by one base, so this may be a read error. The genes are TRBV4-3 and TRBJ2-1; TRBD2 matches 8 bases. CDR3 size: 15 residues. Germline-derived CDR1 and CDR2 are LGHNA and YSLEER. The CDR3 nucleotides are TGCGCCTGCAGCCTCGACACGGGGGGGCTGGATGAGCAGTTCTTC. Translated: CACSLDTGGLDEQFF.

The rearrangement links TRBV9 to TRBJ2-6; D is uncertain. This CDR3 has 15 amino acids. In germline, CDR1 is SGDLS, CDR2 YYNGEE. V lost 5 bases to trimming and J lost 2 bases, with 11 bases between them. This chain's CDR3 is CASSALGTGANVLTF. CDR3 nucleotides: TGTGCCAGCAGTGCTTTGGGGACTGGGGCCAACGTCCTGACTTTC.

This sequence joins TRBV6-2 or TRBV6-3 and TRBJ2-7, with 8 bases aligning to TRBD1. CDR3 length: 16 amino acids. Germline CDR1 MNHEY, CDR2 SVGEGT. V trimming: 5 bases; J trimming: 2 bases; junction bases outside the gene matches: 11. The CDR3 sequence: CASSRRDRRLAYEQYF. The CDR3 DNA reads TGTGCCAGCAGTCGACGGGACAGGCGATTAGCCTACGAGCAGTACTTC.

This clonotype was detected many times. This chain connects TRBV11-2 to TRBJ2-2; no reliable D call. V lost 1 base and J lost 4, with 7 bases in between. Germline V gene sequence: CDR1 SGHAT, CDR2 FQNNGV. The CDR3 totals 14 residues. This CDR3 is CASSLGSSTGELFF. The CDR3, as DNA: TGTGCCAGCAGCTTAGGATCTAGCACCGGGGAGCTGTTTTTT.

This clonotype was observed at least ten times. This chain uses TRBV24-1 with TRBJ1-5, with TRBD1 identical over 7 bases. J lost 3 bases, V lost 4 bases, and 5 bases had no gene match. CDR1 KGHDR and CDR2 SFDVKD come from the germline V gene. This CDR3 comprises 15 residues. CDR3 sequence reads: CATSEGGGANQPQHF. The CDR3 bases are TGTGCCACCAGTGAAGGGGGCGGAGCCAATCAGCCCCAGCATTTT.

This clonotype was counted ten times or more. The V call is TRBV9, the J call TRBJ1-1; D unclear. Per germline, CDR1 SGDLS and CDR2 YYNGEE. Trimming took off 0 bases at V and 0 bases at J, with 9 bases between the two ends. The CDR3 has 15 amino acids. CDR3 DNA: TGTGCCAGCAGCGTAGAGGGCGTCATGAACACTGAAGCTTTCTTT. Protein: CASSVEGVMNTEAFF. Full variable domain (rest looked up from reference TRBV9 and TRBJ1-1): DSGVTQTPKHLITATGQRVTLRCSPRSGDLSVYWYQQSLDQGLQFLIQYYNGEERAKGNILERFSAQQFPDLHSELNLSSLELGDSALYFCASSVEGVMNTEAFFGQGTRLTVV.

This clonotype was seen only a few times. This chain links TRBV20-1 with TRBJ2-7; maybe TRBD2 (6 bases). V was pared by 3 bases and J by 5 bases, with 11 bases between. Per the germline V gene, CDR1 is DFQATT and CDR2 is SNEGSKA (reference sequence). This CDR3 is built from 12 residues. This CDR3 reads CSASGGRDEQYV. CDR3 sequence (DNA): TGCAGTGCTAGCGGGGGAAGGGACGAGCAGTACGTC.

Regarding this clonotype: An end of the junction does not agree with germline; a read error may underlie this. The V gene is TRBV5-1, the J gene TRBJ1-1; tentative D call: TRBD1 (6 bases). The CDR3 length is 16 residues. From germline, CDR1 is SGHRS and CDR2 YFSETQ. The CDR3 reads CASSRQPGGLNTEVFF. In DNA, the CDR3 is TGCGCCAGCAGCCGTCAGCCGGGGGGCCTGAACACTGAAGTTTTCTTT.

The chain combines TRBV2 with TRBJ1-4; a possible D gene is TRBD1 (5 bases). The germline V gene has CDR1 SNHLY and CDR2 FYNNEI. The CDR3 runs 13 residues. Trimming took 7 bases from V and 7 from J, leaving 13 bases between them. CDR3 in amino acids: CASMSRASEKLFF. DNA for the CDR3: TGTGCCAGCATGAGCAGGGCAAGTGAAAAACTGTTTTTT.

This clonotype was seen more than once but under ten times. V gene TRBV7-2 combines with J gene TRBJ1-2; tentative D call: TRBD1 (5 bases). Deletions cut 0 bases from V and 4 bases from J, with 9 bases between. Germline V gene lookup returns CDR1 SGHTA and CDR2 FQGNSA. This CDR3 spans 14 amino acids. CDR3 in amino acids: CASSLAGRRYGYTF. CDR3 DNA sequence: TGTGCCAGCAGCTTAGCGGGACGGCGCTATGGCTACACCTTC.

The DNA of the CDR3 is TGTGCCACCAGCAGAGGAGGGACCGAAGATACGCAGTATTTT. Protein product: CATSRGGTEDTQYF. The chain links TRBV15 to TRBJ2-3; the D gene could be TRBD1 or TRBD2 (5 bases each). The CDR3 has 14 residues. CDR1 is LNHNV and CDR2 is YYDKDF in the germline V gene (reference sequence). Trimming pared 1 base from V and 5 bases from J, leaving 10 bases between. The variable domain in full, completed from reference TRBV15 and TRBJ2-3, reads DAMVIQNPRYQVTQFGKPVTLSCSQTLNHNVMYWYQQKSSQAPKLLFHYYDKDFNNEADTPDNFQSRRPNTSFCFLDIRSPGLGDTAMYLCATSRGGTEDTQYFGPGTRLTVL.

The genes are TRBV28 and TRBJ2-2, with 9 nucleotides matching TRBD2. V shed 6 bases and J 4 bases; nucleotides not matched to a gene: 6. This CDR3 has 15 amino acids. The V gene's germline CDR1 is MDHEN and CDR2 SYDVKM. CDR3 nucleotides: TGTGCCAGCAGAGATAGCGGGGGATCCACCGGGGAGCTGTTTTTT. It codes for CASRDSGGSTGELFF.